The clone carrying this T cell receptor beta chain was seen a few times. Its antigen is currently unknown. The data originate from a study of beta chain features in type 1 diabetes. The CDR3 covers 14 residues. The germline V gene encodes CDR1 MNHEY and CDR2 SVGAGI. Trimming stripped 2 bases from V and 6 bases from J, with 13 bases between. Every bit of the isolated RNA underwent reverse transcription, so sequencing read expressed TCRB transcripts. The repertoire was sequenced with immunoSEQ multiplex PCR; TCRdb's copy has only in-frame clones and lacks some. The sample consists of roughly 330,000 clones, around an eighth of them appearing once. Study conclusions and caveats: Among patients, naive, central memory and Treg TCRB repertoires appeared more similar than among healthy donors. All four CD4+ subsets of Type 1 diabetes patients contained TCRB CDR3s that were moderately but significantly shorter.

The rearrangement uses TRBV6-5 and TRBJ1-1; TRBD1 is a possible D gene (5 bases). The receptor was derived from a woman aged 18-29 years with type 1 diabetes. Sequences were obtained from naive CD4+ T cells from blood. CDR3 DNA: TGTGCCAGCAGTTACGGGAGGGGACGGGCTGAAGCTTTCTTT. It codes for CASSYGRGRAEAFF.